This record covers a single TCR beta chain. This specimen belongs to a study of blood T cell repertoires in COVID-19. The ends lost 2 bases at V and 6 bases at J; junction bases unmatched: 8. Germline V gene lookup returns CDR1 SGHRS and CDR2 YFSETQ. The CDR3 has 15 amino acids. This table comes from immunoSEQ multiplex PCR, and its TCRdb copy is limited to in-frame clones, with some not included. This sample has 100,000 to 120,000 clones; about 80% occur once, and the top ten carry less than 5%. The chain uses TRBV5-1 and TRBJ2-1, with 7 positions matching TRBD2. The sequence came from an older woman with acute or convalescent COVID-19. Sequencing input: peripheral blood. The CDR3 spells CASSFSRGSLNEQFF. The CDR3 DNA follows: TGCGCCAGCAGCTTTAGTCGCGGGAGTCTCAATGAGCAGTTCTTC.